This T cell receptor (beta chain) was found in a study of shared clonotypes between healthy human individuals. Study conclusions and caveats: Clonotypes that were shared across four donors made up approximately 5% of naive CD4 clonotypes.

A remark on this clone: What it binds is not known.

This table comes from immunoSEQ multiplex PCR, and its TCRdb copy is limited to in-frame clones, with some not included. The sample holds around 690,000 clones, about 92% seen once. The CDR3 is 15 residues long. Germline V gene lookup returns CDR1 LNHNV and CDR2 YYDKDF (reference sequence). V was shortened by 4 bases and J by 7 bases, with 19 bases between the two germline ends. The chain has TRBV15 and TRBJ1-2; tentative D call: TRBD1 (6 bases). This clonotype was sampled from a man between 18 and 29 years old in good health. Some clones in this sample may be carry-over from other donors' samples. Sequenced material: memory CD8+ T cells from PBMCs. Noted subset: CD45RO+ cells pooled with CCR7-negative TemRA cells. The CDR3 region is CATSTKRGVKGGYTF. The CDR3 DNA sequence: TGTGCCACCAGCACGAAAAGGGGGGTAAAGGGTGGCTACACCTTC.